This entry features one TCR beta chain sequence. This sample includes further DNA sequences coding for the same CDR3. Using immunoSEQ multiplex PCR, the repertoire was profiled, and TCRdb retains in-frame clones only, with some absent. The sample shows approximately 2.3 million clones, approximately 93% of them seen only once. All donors qualified as healthy HIV-negative adults and had experienced no recent acute infections or vaccinations. This sample stems from a study of shared clonotypes between healthy human individuals. Germline V CDR1 and CDR2: SGHAT, FQNNGV. This CDR3 has 12 amino acids. Trimming left V 3 bases short and J 4 bases short, with 6 bases between.

The TCR was taken from a young man in good health. Some clones in this sample may be carry-over from other donors' samples. Material for sequencing was naive CD4+ T cells from PBMCs. Subset meaning: CD45RA+ positively selected. The rearrangement uses TRBV11-2 and TRBJ1-2; unclear D gene. The CDR3 DNA sequence: TGTGCCAGCAGCTTTGGAGGCTATGGCTACACCTTC. This gives the protein CASSFGGYGYTF.